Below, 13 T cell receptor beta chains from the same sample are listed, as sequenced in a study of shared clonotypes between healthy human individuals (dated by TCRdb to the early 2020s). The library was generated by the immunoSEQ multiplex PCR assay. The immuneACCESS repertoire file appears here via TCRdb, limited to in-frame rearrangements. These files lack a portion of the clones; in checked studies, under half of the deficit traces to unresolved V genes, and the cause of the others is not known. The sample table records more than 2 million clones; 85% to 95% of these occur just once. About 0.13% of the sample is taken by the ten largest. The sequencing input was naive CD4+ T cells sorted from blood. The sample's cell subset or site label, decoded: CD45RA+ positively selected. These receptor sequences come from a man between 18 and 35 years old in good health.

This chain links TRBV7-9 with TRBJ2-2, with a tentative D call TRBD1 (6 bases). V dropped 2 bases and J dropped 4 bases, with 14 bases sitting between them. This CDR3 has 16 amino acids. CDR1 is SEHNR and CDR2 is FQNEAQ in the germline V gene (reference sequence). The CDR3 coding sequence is TGTGCCAGCAGCTTACGACAGGAAATTACCACCGGGGAGCTGTTTTTT. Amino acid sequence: CASSLRQEITTGELFF.

In DNA, the CDR3 is TGTGCCAGCAGCGCGGAGGTACGGGGAAACTATGGCTACACCTTC. Translating it yields CASSAEVRGNYGYTF. V is TRBV9 and J is TRBJ1-2; D is uncertain. Trimming shortened V by 3 bases and J by 2 bases, and 14 bases separated the two germline ends. From germline, CDR1 is SGDLS and CDR2 YYNGEE. CDR3 length equals 15 residues. Supplemented by reference TRBV9 and TRBJ1-2, the full variable domain reads DSGVTQTPKHLITATGQRVTLRCSPRSGDLSVYWYQQSLDQGLQFLIQYYNGEERAKGNILERFSAQQFPDLHSELNLSSLELGDSALYFCASSAEVRGNYGYTFGSGTRLTVV.

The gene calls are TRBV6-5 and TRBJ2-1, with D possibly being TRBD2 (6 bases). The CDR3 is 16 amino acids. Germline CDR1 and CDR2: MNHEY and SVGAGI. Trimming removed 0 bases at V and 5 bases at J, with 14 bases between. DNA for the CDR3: TGTGCCAGCAGTTACTCCAACGGGAGACCCAACAATGAGCAGTTCTTC. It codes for CASSYSNGRPNNEQFF.

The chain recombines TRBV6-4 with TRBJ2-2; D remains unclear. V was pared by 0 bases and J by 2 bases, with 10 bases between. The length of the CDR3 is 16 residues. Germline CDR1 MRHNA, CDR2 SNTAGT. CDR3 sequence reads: CASSDSWSSNTGELFF. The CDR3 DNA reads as TGTGCCAGCAGTGACTCCTGGAGTAGCAACACCGGGGAGCTGTTTTTT.

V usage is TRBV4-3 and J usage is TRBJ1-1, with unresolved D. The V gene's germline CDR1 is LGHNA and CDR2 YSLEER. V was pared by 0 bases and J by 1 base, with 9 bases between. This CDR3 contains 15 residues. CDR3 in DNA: TGCGCCAGCAGCCAAGATACCGTTCCGAACACTGAAGCTTTCTTT. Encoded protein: CASSQDTVPNTEAFF.

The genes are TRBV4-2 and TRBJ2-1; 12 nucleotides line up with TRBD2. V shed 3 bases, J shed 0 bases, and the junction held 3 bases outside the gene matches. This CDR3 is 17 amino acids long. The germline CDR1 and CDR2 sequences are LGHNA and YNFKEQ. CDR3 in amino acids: CASSQGTSGPSYNEQFF. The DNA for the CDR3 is TGTGCCAGCAGCCAGGGGACTAGCGGGCCCTCCTACAATGAGCAGTTCTTC.

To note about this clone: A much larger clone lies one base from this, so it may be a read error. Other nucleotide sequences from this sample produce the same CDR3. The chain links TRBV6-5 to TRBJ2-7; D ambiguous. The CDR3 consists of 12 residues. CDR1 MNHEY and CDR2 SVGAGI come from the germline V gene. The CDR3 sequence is CASRAISYEQYF. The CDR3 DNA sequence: TGTGCCAGCAGGGCGATCTCCTACGAGCAGTACTTT.

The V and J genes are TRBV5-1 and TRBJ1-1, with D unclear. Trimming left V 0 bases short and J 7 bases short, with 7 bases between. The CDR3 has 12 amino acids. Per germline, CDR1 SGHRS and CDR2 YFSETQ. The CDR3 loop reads CASSLGSGEAFF. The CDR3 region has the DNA TGCGCCAGCAGCTTGGGCTCGGGTGAAGCTTTCTTT.

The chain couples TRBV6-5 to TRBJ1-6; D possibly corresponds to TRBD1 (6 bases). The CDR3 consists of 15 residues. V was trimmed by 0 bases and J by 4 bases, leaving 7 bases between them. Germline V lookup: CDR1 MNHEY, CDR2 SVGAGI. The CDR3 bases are TGTGCCAGCAGTTACTCGCAGGGGTATAATTCACCCCTCCACTTT. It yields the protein CASSYSQGYNSPLHF.

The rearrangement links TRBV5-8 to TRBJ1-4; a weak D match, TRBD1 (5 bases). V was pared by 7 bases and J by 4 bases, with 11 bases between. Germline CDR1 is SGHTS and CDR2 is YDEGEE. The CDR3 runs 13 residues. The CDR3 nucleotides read TGTGCCAGCGACGACAGAGTTAATGAAAAACTGTTTTTT. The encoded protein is CASDDRVNEKLFF.

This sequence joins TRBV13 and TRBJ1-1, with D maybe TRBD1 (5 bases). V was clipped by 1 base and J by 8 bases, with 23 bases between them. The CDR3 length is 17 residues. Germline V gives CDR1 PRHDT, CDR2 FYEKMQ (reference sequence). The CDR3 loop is CASSLDGPFFGGKEAFF. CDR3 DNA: TGTGCCAGCAGCTTAGATGGTCCGTTCTTCGGGGGGAAAGAAGCTTTCTTT.

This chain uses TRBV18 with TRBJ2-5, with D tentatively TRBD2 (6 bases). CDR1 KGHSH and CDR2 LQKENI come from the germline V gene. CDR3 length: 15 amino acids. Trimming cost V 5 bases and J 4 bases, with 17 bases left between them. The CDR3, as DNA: TGTGCCAGCTCAGTGTTGACTAGTCCATCAGAGACCCAGTACTTC. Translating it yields CASSVLTSPSETQYF.

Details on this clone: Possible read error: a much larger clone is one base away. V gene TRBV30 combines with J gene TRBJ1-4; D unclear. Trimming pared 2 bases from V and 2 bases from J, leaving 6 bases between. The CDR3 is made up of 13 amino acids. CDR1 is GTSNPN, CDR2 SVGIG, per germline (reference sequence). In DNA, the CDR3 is TGTGCCTGGAGTTTGAGGACTAATGAAAAACTGTTTTTT. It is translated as CAWSLRTNEKLFF.